Shown below are 20 T cell receptor beta chains from a single sample sequenced in a study of blood T cell repertoires in COVID-19. Produced via immunoSEQ multiplex PCR; TCRdb's table is partial and in-frame only. The sample contains fewer than 150,000 clones, roughly 88% of which appear only once. Sequencing was performed on peripheral blood. The origin of the receptors is a woman between 45 and 60 years old with active or convalescent COVID-19.

V usage is TRBV18 and J usage is TRBJ2-2; TRBD1 aligns across 10 bases. Per germline, CDR1 KGHSH and CDR2 LQKENI. This CDR3 has 15 amino acids. The ends lost 5 bases at V and 5 bases at J; junction bases unmatched: 5. The CDR3 sequence is CASSARQGATGELFF. The CDR3 nucleotides are TGTGCCAGCTCAGCGCGACAGGGGGCGACCGGGGAGCTGTTTTTT. The full variable domain, in which reference TRBV18 and TRBJ2-2 provide the parts outside the CDR3, is NAGVMQNPRHLVRRRGQEARLRCSPMKGHSHVYWYRQLPEEGLKFMVYLQKENIIDESGMPKERFSAEFPKEGPSILRIQQVVRGDSAAYFCASSARQGATGELFFGEGSRLTVL.

There are a few counts of this clone. This rearrangement joins TRBV5-1 to TRBJ2-3, with 8 bases matching TRBD2. Trimming removed 3 bases from V and 4 bases from J; junction bases left unmatched: 7. Germline CDR1 and CDR2: SGHRS and YFSETQ. CDR3 size: 15 residues. The CDR3 reads CASSWAGGAPDTQYF. The CDR3 nucleotides are TGCGCCAGCAGCTGGGCGGGGGGCGCCCCAGATACGCAGTATTTT.

The V gene is TRBV10-3, the J gene TRBJ2-3; D might be TRBD2 (5 bases). Looked up from germline, CDR1 is ENHRY and CDR2 is SYGVKD. V was trimmed by 7 bases and J by 2 bases, leaving 7 bases between them. This CDR3 contains 12 residues. The CDR3 loop reads CAIKADTDTQYF. CDR3 nucleotide sequence: TGTGCCATCAAAGCGGACACAGATACGCAGTATTTT.

This rearrangement joins TRBV7-8 to TRBJ1-6; D perhaps matches TRBD1 (5 bases). The CDR3 is 15 residues long. Trimming stripped 1 base from V and 5 bases from J, with 9 bases between. Germline V gives CDR1 SGHVS, CDR2 FQNEAQ. CDR3 sequence: CASSLGQGNNSPLHF. The CDR3 nucleotides read TGTGCCAGCAGCTTAGGTCAGGGAAATAATTCACCCCTCCACTTT.

This chain joins TRBV24-1 and TRBJ1-2; 10 nucleotides match TRBD1. Losses at the gene ends were 9 bases for V and 2 bases for J; bases not matched to a gene: 5. From germline, CDR1 is KGHDR and CDR2 SFDVKD. The CDR3 has 14 amino acids. The CDR3 bases are TGTGCCACCGGGGACAGGGGAGCAAACTATGGCTACACCTTC. As protein: CATGDRGANYGYTF.

This clone turned up a few times. The chain carries TRBV27 and TRBJ2-1; 8 positions match TRBD2. CDR1 and CDR2 from the germline V gene are MNHEY and SMNVEV (reference sequence). CDR3 length: 17 amino acids. Trimming at V came to 6 bases and at J to 8 bases, leaving 18 bases not matched to a gene. The CDR3 coding sequence is TGTGCCAGCAGCCCAACGCCGCCGGGACTAGTTCTCGATGAGCAGTTCTTC. Translated: CASSPTPPGLVLDEQFF.

The chain employs TRBV7-8 and TRBJ2-7, with D perhaps TRBD2 (6 bases). V was trimmed by 2 bases and J by 4 bases, leaving 15 bases between them. From germline, CDR1 is SGHVS and CDR2 FQNEAQ. The CDR3 is made up of 15 amino acids. CDR3 residues: CASSLSKHGTYEQYF. The CDR3 region has the DNA TGTGCCAGCAGCTTAAGTAAGCACGGGACTTACGAGCAGTACTTC.

This clone was seen once. The chain joins TRBV14 to TRBJ1-5; unclear D gene. The V gene lost 0 bases and the J gene lost 3 bases, with 12 bases spanning the gap. The CDR3 sequence is 16 residues long. CDR1 and CDR2 from the germline V gene are SGHDN and FVKESK. The CDR3 DNA follows: TGTGCCAGCAGCCAAGATTGGCGGGATGACAATCAGCCCCAGCATTTT. Protein: CASSQDWRDDNQPQHF.

V gene TRBV19 combines with J gene TRBJ1-1; 7 nucleotides match TRBD1. Germline CDR1 and CDR2: LNHDA and SQIVND (reference sequence). CDR3 length: 14 amino acids. Trimming at V came to 5 bases and at J to 2 bases, leaving 5 bases not matched to a gene. DNA for the CDR3: TGTGCCAGTAGTGGGGGACAGACAAACACTGAAGCTTTCTTT. This encodes CASSGGQTNTEAFF.

This chain links TRBV9 with TRBJ2-1; D is unresolved. Trimming stripped 0 bases from V and 5 bases from J, with 6 bases between. The length of the CDR3 is 13 residues. Germline values: CDR1 SGDLS, CDR2 YYNGEE. CDR3 nucleotides: TGTGCCAGCAGCGTAGGCGAGAACAATGAGCAGTTCTTC. Amino acids: CASSVGENNEQFF.

As DNA, the CDR3 is TGTGCCAGCAGCCCAAAGACCTCTAGCGTGTACGAGCAGTACTTC. Its protein is CASSPKTSSVYEQYF. The chain combines TRBV7-9 with TRBJ2-7, with D tentatively TRBD2 (6 bases). This CDR3 contains 15 residues. With 5 bases removed from V and 4 bases from J, the gap between germline ends came to 18 bases. Looked up from germline, CDR1 is SEHNR and CDR2 is FQNEAQ (reference sequence).

The chain recombines TRBV29-1 with TRBJ2-1; 9 nucleotides align to TRBD2. After removal of 7 bases from V and 6 bases from J, the junction contained 7 bases not matched to a gene. There are 13 residues in the CDR3. CDR1 SQVTM and CDR2 ANQGSEA come from the germline V gene. Written as DNA, the CDR3 is TGCAGCGCTGGGATAGCGGGAGTCAATGAGCAGTTCTTC. This sequence encodes CSAGIAGVNEQFF.

Only one count was recorded for this clone. V usage is TRBV6-5 and J usage is TRBJ2-7; maybe TRBD2 (6 bases). Trimming took off 7 bases at V and 3 bases at J, with 16 bases between the two ends. The CDR3 has 14 amino acids. CDR1 and CDR2 from the germline V gene are MNHEY and SVGAGI. CDR3: CASTVRPGVYEQYF. CDR3 DNA sequence: TGTGCCAGCACCGTACGACCGGGGGTCTACGAGCAGTACTTC.

A few counts support this clone. The J gene is TRBJ1-5, the V gene TRBV7-9; a weak D match, TRBD1 (5 bases). The CDR3 has 15 residues. CDR1 is SEHNR, CDR2 FQNEAQ, per germline (reference sequence). V was pared by 6 bases and J by 4 bases, with 16 bases between. CDR3 sequence reads: CASSWRRGLNQPQHF. CDR3 DNA sequence: TGTGCCAGCAGTTGGCGGCGGGGCTTAAATCAGCCCCAGCATTTT.

As concerns this clone: At one end the junction does not follow the germline gene, possibly because of a read error. The V and J genes are TRBV7-3 and TRBJ2-7, with 8 bases fitting TRBD2. The length of the CDR3 is 15 residues. Germline values: CDR1 SGHTA, CDR2 FQGTGA. The CDR3 region has the DNA TGCGCCAGCAGCCCTCACGGGACGGGGGGGGCCTCGCAGTACTTC. It yields the protein CASSPHGTGGASQYF. Combining the CDR3 with reference TRBV7-3 and TRBJ2-7 gives the whole variable domain GAGVSQTPSNKVTEKGKYVELRCDPISGHTALYWYRQSLGQGPEFLIYFQGTGAADDSGLPNDRFFAVRPEGSVSTLKIQRTERGDSAVYLCASSPHGTGGASQYFGPGTRLTVT.

This clone showed up just a few times. V usage is TRBV6-5 and J usage is TRBJ2-1; D uncertain. CDR3 length equals 15 residues. Deletions cut 5 bases from V and 4 bases from J, with 15 bases between. Per the germline V gene, CDR1 is MNHEY and CDR2 is SVGAGI. CDR3 amino acids: CASSPPLVSYNEQFF. DNA for the CDR3: TGTGCCAGCAGTCCCCCCTTAGTTAGTTACAATGAGCAGTTCTTC.

The V and J genes are TRBV7-9 and TRBJ2-2, with 7 bases matching TRBD2. Germline V gene data show CDR1 as SEHNR and CDR2 as FQNEAQ (reference sequence). V shed 7 bases, J shed 3 bases, and the junction held 14 bases outside the gene matches. The CDR3 covers 17 residues. The CDR3 spells CASTFWAGEGYTGELFF. The CDR3 DNA is TGTGCCAGCACCTTTTGGGCGGGAGAGGGGTACACCGGGGAGCTGTTTTTT.

This clone appeared a few times. The chain carries TRBV18 and TRBJ2-5; TRBD1 agrees at 8 bases. Germline V gene sequence: CDR1 KGHSH, CDR2 LQKENI. The CDR3 runs 15 residues. Unmatched junction bases numbered 9, after V lost 4 bases and J lost 5 bases. The CDR3 DNA sequence: TGTGCCAGCTCACGCATCCAGGGGGCGAGGGAGACCCAGTACTTC. Translating gives CASSRIQGARETQYF.

The chain has TRBV18 and TRBJ1-4; D ambiguous. There are 15 residues in the CDR3. Germline values: CDR1 KGHSH, CDR2 LQKENI. Deletions cut 3 bases from V and 3 bases from J, with 11 bases between. Here the CDR3 reads CASSPGGGSNEKLFF. The CDR3 nucleotides read TGTGCCAGCTCACCCGGTGGAGGGTCTAATGAAAAACTGTTTTTT.

The V and J genes are TRBV2 and TRBJ2-7; 9 bases map to TRBD1. In germline, CDR1 is SNHLY, CDR2 FYNNEI. Trimming cost V 3 bases and J 3 bases; bases outside gene matches: 6. The CDR3 runs 15 residues. The CDR3 DNA follows: TGTGCCAGCAGTGAGCAACGGGGACAGGGCTACGAGCAGTACTTC. It encodes CASSEQRGQGYEQYF.